This TCR beta chain was sequenced during a study of shared clonotypes between healthy human individuals (dated by TCRdb to the early 2020s). About the full investigation: Three men and two women, aged 18 to 49 years, made up the cohort. For each donor, CD4 naive and CD4 memory were each given three plates, CD8 naive was given two plates, and CD8 memory was given one plate. Blood TCR repertoires of roughly 5 healthy adults were deeply sequenced to estimate repertoire size and the extent of clonotype sharing between individuals. Libraries were prepared and TCR repertoires were sequenced by different laboratories using diverse techniques, in order to increase sequencing depth and limit assay-specific biases. Per donor, leukapheresis produced somewhere between about 0.94 and 8.9 billion PBMCs. Overall results and qualifications from the work: Naive subsets generally had larger estimated clonotype richness than memory subsets did. Because the study included a small number of donors, the genetic and exposure-history diversity represented was limited. Even with the large sequencing depth, rarefaction of the sorted-subset datasets indicated that sequencing was incomplete. When a handful of donors were compared, the shared fraction of clonotypes was about 5.4% for naive CD4, more than 3% for naive CD8, more than 2% for memory CD4, and 0.35% to 0.4% for memory CD8. Sampling was restricted to blood, and TCR repertoires in tissue are likely to differ from TCR repertoires in blood. Compared with non-shared clonotypes, clonotypes shared by all four sorted-subset donors had higher generation probabilities. Pairwise subsampling indicated that sequencing depth was expected to affect the degree of clonotype sharing among donors.

Comment on this clone: Its recognized antigen is unknown. No much larger clone is present one base from it, and per-base qualities are unavailable.

Donors were healthy HIV-negative adults with no recently reported acute infections or vaccinations. Only Caucasian adults living in Nashville, Tennessee, USA were represented among the donors. Magnetic negative selection was used to enrich CD4+ T cells, after which naive cells were positively selected on CD45RA and the negative fraction became the memory subset. Blood was obtained by leukapheresis, after which PBMCs were separated by Ficoll-Histopaque density gradient centrifugation and cryopreserved in liquid nitrogen vapor phase. Purity and quantity of every magnetically sorted T cell population were checked by analytical flow cytometry. Genomic DNA was isolated from each sorted fraction and quantified by UV absorbance on a Nanodrop 2000c. Using the deep immunoSEQ assay, TCR CDR3 regions were amplified from genomic DNA by multiplex PCR. For each cell subset, the extracted genomic DNA was distributed evenly across all wells of several immunoSEQ 96-well plates, and each plate served as one replicate. For sorted subsets, each replicate PCR was loaded with 200 ng genomic DNA, equivalent to approximately 33,000 T cell genomes. The purified libraries were quantified using a Qubit 3.0 fluorometer, sized with a Bioanalyzer 2100, and then quantified again using the KAPA Library Quantification kit. Every immunoSEQ 96-well plate was sequenced on a separate single-read 150-cycle Illumina NextSeq 550 flow cell. The published analysis was carried out like this. Because the immunoSEQ output included only junctional sequences and no quality scores, the filtering could not be the same as the filtering used for full-length reads. Sequences were annotated with PyIR, a Python wrapper for IgBLAST v1.9, and V/J genes and CDR3 were assigned using IMGT germline references. Any read was removed if the V/J assignment was weak (E-value above 1e-6), the CDR3 was missing, or the read contained stop codons, out-of-frame junctions, or ambiguous translated residues. V3J clonotypes were defined by identical inferred V gene, J gene, and CDR3 amino acid sequence. To compute the percentage overlap between repertoires, the number of shared unique clonotypes was divided by the size of the smaller repertoire. RTK rarefaction, the Chao1 estimator, and Recon v2.1 estimates of unobserved clonotypes were used to assess repertoire richness. Generation probabilities were computed with OLGA for all TCRbeta clonotypes obtained by the gDNA method from several donors. TCRdb's version of the immuneACCESS table is confined to in-frame rearrangements and falls short of the full clone set. An unresolved V gene accounts for under half of the shortfall where checked; the remainder is of unknown origin. The V and J calls and clone size were taken over from that table, and D and trimming were inferred from the DNA. This sample comprises some 500,000 clones, about 96% of them detected only once. Nearly 0.065% of the sample rests with the top ten.

Ends trimmed: V by 0 bases, J by 0 bases; bases unmatched to a gene: 11. The cysteine opens and the phenylalanine closes a CDR3 of 20 amino acids. The read is trimmed to its CDR3 DNA, 60 bases read in frame from base 1. The CDR1 and CDR2 encoded by the germline V gene are MGHRA and YSYEKL. This clonotype was obtained from a woman aged 30 to 39 in good health. The sample comprised naive CD4+ T cells sorted from blood. According to the study, the label for this sample's cell subset or site signals: CD45RA+ positively selected. The rearranged segments are TRBV4-1 and TRBJ2-4, and 10 junction bases match TRBD2. The DNA reads as follows: TGCGCCAGCAGCCAAGATCGGGAGCGGGAGGGCCCCCTAGCCAAAAACATTCAGTACTTC. Its coded protein is CASSQDREREGPLAKNIQYF.